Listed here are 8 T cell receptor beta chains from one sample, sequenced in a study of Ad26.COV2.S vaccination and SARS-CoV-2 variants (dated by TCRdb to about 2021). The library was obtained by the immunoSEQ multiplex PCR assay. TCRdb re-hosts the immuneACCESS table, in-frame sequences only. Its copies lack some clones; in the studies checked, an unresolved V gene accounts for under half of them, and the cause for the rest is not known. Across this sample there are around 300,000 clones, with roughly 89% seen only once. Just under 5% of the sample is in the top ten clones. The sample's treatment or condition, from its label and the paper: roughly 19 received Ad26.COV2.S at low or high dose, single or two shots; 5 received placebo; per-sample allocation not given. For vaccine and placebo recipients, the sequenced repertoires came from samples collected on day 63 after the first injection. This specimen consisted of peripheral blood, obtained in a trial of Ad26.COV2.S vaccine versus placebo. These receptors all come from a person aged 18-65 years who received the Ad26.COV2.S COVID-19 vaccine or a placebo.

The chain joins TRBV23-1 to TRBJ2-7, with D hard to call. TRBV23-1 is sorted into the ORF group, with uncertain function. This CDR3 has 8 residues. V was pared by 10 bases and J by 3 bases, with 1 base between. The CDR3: CAIYEQYF. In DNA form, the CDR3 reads TGCGCCATCTACGAGCAGTACTTC.

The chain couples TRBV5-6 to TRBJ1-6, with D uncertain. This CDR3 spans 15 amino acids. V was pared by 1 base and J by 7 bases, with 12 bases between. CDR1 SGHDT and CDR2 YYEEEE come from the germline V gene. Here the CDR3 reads CASSLSPPVNSPLHF. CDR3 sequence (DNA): TGTGCCAGCAGCTTGTCCCCCCCTGTGAATTCACCCCTCCACTTT.

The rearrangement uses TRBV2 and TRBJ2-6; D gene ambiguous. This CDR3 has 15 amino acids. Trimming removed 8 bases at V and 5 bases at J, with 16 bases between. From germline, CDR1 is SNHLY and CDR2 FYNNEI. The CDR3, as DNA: TGTGCCAGCTGTGGTGACCGGAGCTGGGCCAACGTCCTGACTTTC. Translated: CASCGDRSWANVLTF.

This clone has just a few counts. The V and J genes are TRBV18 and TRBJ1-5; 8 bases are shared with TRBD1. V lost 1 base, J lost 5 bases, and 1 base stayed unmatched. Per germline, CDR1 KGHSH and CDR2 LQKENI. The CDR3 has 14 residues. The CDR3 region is CASSPRGQDQPQHF. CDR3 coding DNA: TGTGCCAGCTCACCACGGGGACAGGATCAGCCCCAGCATTTT. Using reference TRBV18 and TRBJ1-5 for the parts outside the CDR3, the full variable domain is NAGVMQNPRHLVRRRGQEARLRCSPMKGHSHVYWYRQLPEEGLKFMVYLQKENIIDESGMPKERFSAEFPKEGPSILRIQQVVRGDSAAYFCASSPRGQDQPQHFGDGTRLSIL.

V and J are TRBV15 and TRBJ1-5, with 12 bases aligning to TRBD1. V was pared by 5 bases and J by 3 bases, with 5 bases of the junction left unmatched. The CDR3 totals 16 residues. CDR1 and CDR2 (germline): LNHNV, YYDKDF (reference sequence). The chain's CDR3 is CATSAPGQGANQPQHF. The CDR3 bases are TGTGCCACCAGCGCCCCGGGACAGGGGGCCAATCAGCCCCAGCATTTT.

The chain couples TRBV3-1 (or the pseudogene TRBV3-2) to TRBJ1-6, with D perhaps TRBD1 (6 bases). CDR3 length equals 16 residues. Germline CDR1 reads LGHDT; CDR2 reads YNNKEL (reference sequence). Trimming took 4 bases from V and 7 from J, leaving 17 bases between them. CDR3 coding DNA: TGTGCCAGCAGCCGGGGACACGGAGGGTTCAATTCACCCCTCCACTTT. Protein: CASSRGHGGFNSPLHF.

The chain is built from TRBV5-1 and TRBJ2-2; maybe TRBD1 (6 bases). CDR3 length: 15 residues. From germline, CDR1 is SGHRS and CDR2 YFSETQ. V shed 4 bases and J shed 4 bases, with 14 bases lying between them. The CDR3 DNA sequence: TGCGCCAGCAGCAGACGGGACACGCTCACCGGGGAGCTGTTTTTT. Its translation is CASSRRDTLTGELFF.

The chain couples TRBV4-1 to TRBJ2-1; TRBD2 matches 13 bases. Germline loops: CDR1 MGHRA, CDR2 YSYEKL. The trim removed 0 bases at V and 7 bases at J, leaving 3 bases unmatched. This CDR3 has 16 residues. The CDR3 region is CASSQDTSGRVNEQFF. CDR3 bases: TGCGCCAGCAGCCAAGATACTAGCGGGAGGGTGAATGAGCAGTTCTTC.